This passage covers 32 T cell receptor beta chains from one sample sequenced in a study of Graves' ophthalmopathy and Graves' hyperthyroidism. Transcripts of RNA were the source for amplifying TCR beta CDR3 regions. Investigators did first-round RT-PCR with HTBI primers, then second-round multiplex PCR. TCRdb processed the multiplex PCR reads anew with MiXCR; each CDR3 protein has one entry. The profile covers a few hundred thousand distinct CDR3 sequences, with approximately 17% appearing a single time and around 2.4% taken by the ten largest. Sequenced material: peripheral blood. Every receptor here comes from an adult woman with stable Graves' hyperthyroidism.

The chain couples TRBV3-1 to TRBJ1-2; D not resolved. Germline CDR1 and CDR2: LGHDT and YNNKEL (reference sequence). The CDR3 is 12 residues long. Trimming removed 4 bases at V and 8 bases at J, with 11 bases between. The CDR3 bases are TGTGCCAGCAGCCGCGGCCCGGGGGGCTACACCTTC. This sequence encodes CASSRGPGGYTF.

This clonotype occurred many times. DNA for the CDR3: TGTGCCAGCAGCTCACACAGCACCGGGGAGCTGTTTTTT. This encodes CASSSHSTGELFF. V gene TRBV11-2 combines with J gene TRBJ2-2; D is uncertain. Germline V gives CDR1 SGHAT, CDR2 FQNNGV. The CDR3 length is 13 residues. V lost 4 bases, J lost 4 bases, and 7 bases lay in between.

The table lists this clonotype with many counts. The chain is built from TRBV7-6 and TRBJ1-6, with D uncertain. The V end lost 1 base, the J end lost 0 bases, and 7 bases lay between the germline ends. The germline gives CDR1 SGHVS, CDR2 FNYEAQ. The CDR3 loop spans 16 amino acids. CDR3 residues: CASSLGASSYNSPLHF. In DNA, the CDR3 is TGTGCCAGCAGCTTAGGCGCTAGCTCCTATAATTCACCCCTCCACTTT.

At least ten counts were recorded for this clonotype. The V and J genes are TRBV10-2 and TRBJ2-5; D is unclear. The CDR3 has 13 residues. Trimming took 5 bases from V and 2 from J, leaving 9 bases between them. Per germline, CDR1 WSHSY and CDR2 SAAADI. CDR3 residues: CASSRLRQETQYF. The DNA of the CDR3 is TGCGCCAGCAGTCGATTGCGTCAAGAGACCCAGTACTTC.

This clonotype was observed many times. V and J are TRBV7-8 and TRBJ2-5; 10 bases line up with TRBD2. With 5 bases clipped from V and 4 bases from J, the junction kept 13 bases outside the gene matches. CDR3 size: 17 residues. Germline-derived CDR1 and CDR2 are SGHVS and FQNEAQ. The CDR3 sequence is CASSQGGAGGDGETQYF. For the CDR3, the DNA is TGTGCCAGCAGCCAGGGGGGAGCGGGAGGGGATGGAGAGACCCAGTACTTC.

This clonotype has a count of ten or more. The chain is built from TRBV6-5 and TRBJ1-1; perhaps TRBD1 as D (5 bases). Germline values: CDR1 MNHEY, CDR2 SVGAGI. The CDR3 is 13 amino acids. V lost 2 bases and J 4 bases, leaving 8 bases between the germline ends. CDR3 protein: CASSYGGGTEAFF. The CDR3 DNA reads as TGTGCCAGCAGTTACGGGGGTGGCACTGAAGCTTTCTTT.

Ten or more counts support this clonotype. The chain couples TRBV20-1 to TRBJ2-7; 7 bases are a match to TRBD2. V dropped 0 bases and J dropped 2; count of bases not matched to a gene: 7. CDR3 length equals 15 residues. Germline V gene lookup returns CDR1 DFQATT and CDR2 SNEGSKA (reference sequence). The CDR3 DNA sequence: TGCAGTGCTAGAGATGAGTCTAGCGGAACCTACGAGCAGTACTTC. Translation gives CSARDESSGTYEQYF.

This clonotype appeared many times. The chain couples TRBV18 to TRBJ1-2; maybe TRBD1 (5 bases). The CDR3 is made up of 13 amino acids. Between the trimmed V and J ends, which lost 3 bases and 4 bases, there was a span of 9 bases. The germline CDR1 and CDR2 sequences are KGHSH and LQKENI. The CDR3 loop is CASSPDTAYGYTF. Here the CDR3 DNA reads TGTGCCAGCTCACCGGACACCGCCTATGGCTACACCTTC.

This clonotype was seen ten or more times. For the CDR3, the DNA is TGTGCCAGCAGTTTGACGTACCGGATTATGAACACTGAAGCTTTCTTT. Protein product: CASSLTYRIMNTEAFF. J is TRBJ1-1 and V is TRBV12-3 or TRBV12-4; D call uncertain. This CDR3 has 16 residues. V dropped 3 bases and J dropped 0 bases, with 14 bases sitting between them.

The chain carries TRBV11-2 and TRBJ2-3; TRBD2 matches at 8 bases. CDR3 size: 16 residues. Germline CDR1 and CDR2: SGHAT and FQNNGV. J gave up 0 bases and V 9 bases, and 11 bases lay outside the gene matches. The CDR3 protein is CASRRPGRASTDTQYF. CDR3 bases: TGTGCCAGTAGGCGCCCCGGGAGGGCTAGCACAGATACGCAGTATTTT.

This chain joins TRBV29-1 and TRBJ2-7, with TRBD2 matching 14 bases. The CDR3 spans 17 residues. With 6 bases clipped from V and 0 bases from J, the junction kept 10 bases outside the gene matches. Germline V lookup: CDR1 SQVTM, CDR2 ANQGSEA. CDR3 in amino acids: CSVVGLAGVESSYEQYF. The CDR3 coding sequence is TGCAGCGTCGTGGGACTAGCGGGAGTGGAAAGCTCCTACGAGCAGTACTTC.

This clonotype was recorded many times. One end of the junction does not line up with germline, which may come from a read error. The chain joins TRBV2 to TRBJ2-7, with TRBD1 matching over 7 bases. CDR3 length: 13 residues. Germline V CDR1 and CDR2: SNHLY, FYNNEI. CDR3 amino acids: CVSSDRVGNEQYF. As DNA, the CDR3 is TGTGTCAGCAGTGACAGGGTCGGAAACGAGCAGTACTTC. Supplemented by reference TRBV2 and TRBJ2-7, the full variable domain reads EPEVTQTPSHQVTQMGQEVILRCVPISNHLYFYWYRQILGQKVEFLVSFYNNEISEKSEIFDDQFSVERPDGSNFTLKIRSTKLEDSAMYFCVSSDRVGNEQYFGPGTRLTVT.

In this sample, this clonotype turned up many times. This chain joins TRBV4-2 and TRBJ2-7; 13 bases line up with TRBD2. The CDR3 is 18 amino acids. Germline CDR1 is LGHNA and CDR2 is YNFKEQ. Germline trimming cut 5 bases from V and 3 bases from J; bases unmatched to any gene: 13. The CDR3 region is CASSALGLAGPSLYEQYF. The CDR3 nucleotides read TGTGCCAGCAGCGCCCTGGGACTAGCGGGGCCCTCTCTCTACGAGCAGTACTTC.

This clonotype was recorded at least ten times. The gene calls are TRBV6-2 or TRBV6-3 and TRBJ2-7, with D possibly matching TRBD1 (6 bases). Germline CDR1 is MNHEY and CDR2 is SVGEGT. V lost 6 bases to trimming and J lost 2 bases, with 20 bases between them. The CDR3 runs to 16 residues. The CDR3 bases are TGTGCCAGCAGGGCCGGGACATATCCCCAACCCTACGAGCAGTACTTC. Translation gives CASRAGTYPQPYEQYF.

The sample holds many counts of this clonotype. The chain is built from TRBV19 and TRBJ1-5, with D possibly matching TRBD1 (6 bases). The CDR3 consists of 14 residues. With 6 bases removed from V and 2 bases from J, the gap between germline ends came to 11 bases. The germline gives CDR1 LNHDA, CDR2 SQIVND (reference sequence). CDR3 DNA: TGTGCCAGTAGCGGGGCAGGGGGCAATCAGCCCCAGCATTTT. This sequence encodes CASSGAGGNQPQHF.

This clonotype was counted ten times or more. The rearrangement joins TRBV28 to TRBJ2-2, with D possibly matching TRBD2 (5 bases). This CDR3 is built from 13 residues. V lost 6 bases and J lost 6, with 11 bases in between. The V gene's germline CDR1 is MDHEN and CDR2 SYDVKM. The CDR3 spells CASSLLVPGELFF. CDR3 coding DNA: TGTGCCAGCAGCTTACTAGTTCCCGGGGAGCTGTTTTTT.

In this sample, this clonotype turned up many times. V gene TRBV2 combines with J gene TRBJ1-1; D is perhaps TRBD1 (5 bases). CDR3 length: 14 amino acids. The germline gives CDR1 SNHLY, CDR2 FYNNEI. Trimming took off 3 bases at V and 4 bases at J, with 12 bases between the two ends. DNA for the CDR3: TGTGCCAGCAGTGATGGGCGTGGGGGCACTGAAGCTTTCTTT. Translation gives CASSDGRGGTEAFF.

The chain is built from TRBV5-1 and TRBJ1-2; D may be TRBD1 (5 bases). The CDR3 is 14 amino acids. V was clipped by 8 bases and J by 3 bases, with 17 bases between them. Germline-derived CDR1 and CDR2 are SGHRS and YFSETQ. In DNA, the CDR3 is TGCGCCAGTCGACAGTATTCCTGGCACTATGGCTACACCTTC. As protein: CASRQYSWHYGYTF.

The table lists this clonotype with many counts. The chain has TRBV7-2 and TRBJ1-5, with D uncertain. Trimming cost V 3 bases and J 5 bases, with 8 bases left between them. CDR1 SGHTA and CDR2 FQGNSA come from the germline V gene. The length of the CDR3 is 13 residues. CDR3 amino acids: CASSFMRDQPQHF. CDR3 nucleotide sequence: TGTGCCAGCAGCTTTATGAGAGATCAGCCCCAGCATTTT. The full variable domain, its missing parts supplied by reference TRBV7-2 and TRBJ1-5, is GAGVSQSPSNKVTEKGKDVELRCDPISGHTALYWYRQSLGQGLEFLIYFQGNSAPDKSGLPSDRFSAERTGGSVSTLTIQRTQQEDSAVYLCASSFMRDQPQHFGDGTRLSIL.

This clonotype was observed a few times. The chain combines TRBV4-2 with TRBJ2-7, with 7 bases matching TRBD2. This CDR3 comprises 16 residues. V shed 3 bases, J shed 2 bases, and the junction held 10 bases outside the gene matches. Germline CDR1 is LGHNA and CDR2 is YNFKEQ. CDR3 bases: TGTGCCAGCAGCCAGCTCTGGGCCGCGGGGGCCTACGAGCAGTACTTC. It specifies CASSQLWAAGAYEQYF.

The table lists this clonotype with a few counts. The genes are TRBV30 and TRBJ1-2; D is possibly TRBD1 (5 bases). The CDR3 covers 16 residues. Germline V gene data show CDR1 as GTSNPN and CDR2 as SVGIG (reference sequence). The germline V and J ends were trimmed by 3 bases and 2 bases, with 19 bases remaining between them. The CDR3 is CAWRGPRTGTNYGYTF. The CDR3 region has the DNA TGTGCCTGGAGAGGGCCCCGAACAGGAACCAACTATGGCTACACCTTC.

In this sample, this clonotype turned up many times. V and J are TRBV7-8 and TRBJ2-2, with 10 bases matching TRBD1. The CDR3 has 16 amino acids. Germline assignment: CDR1 SGHVS and CDR2 FQNEAQ. With 6 bases clipped from V and 5 bases from J, the junction kept 9 bases outside the gene matches. The CDR3 loop is CASSLRGQGGTGELFF. The DNA of the CDR3 is TGTGCCAGCAGTCTCAGAGGACAGGGGGGGACCGGGGAGCTGTTTTTT.

This clonotype was recorded many times. This sequence joins TRBV20-1 and TRBJ2-7; maybe TRBD1 (5 bases). The CDR3 is 14 residues long. CDR1 is DFQATT, CDR2 SNEGSKA, per germline (reference sequence). V was pared by 6 bases and J by 2 bases, with 17 bases between. The CDR3 DNA reads as TGCAGTGCCCCGGACAAATCCGACACCTACGAGCAGTACTTC. Amino acids: CSAPDKSDTYEQYF.

This clonotype has only a few counts. The rearrangement joins TRBV20-1 to TRBJ2-1, with TRBD1 identical over 12 bases. CDR3 size: 13 residues. Germline trimming cut 6 bases from V and 10 bases from J; bases unmatched to any gene: 7. Germline assignment: CDR1 DFQATT and CDR2 SNEGSKA (reference sequence). The CDR3 DNA reads as TGCAGTGCGGCCGGGACAGGGGGCGTGGAGCAGTTCTTC. Its translation is CSAAGTGGVEQFF.

On this clonotype: A single base separates this from a much larger clone, so it may be a read error. In DNA form, the CDR3 reads TGTGCCAGCAGCCCCCGACTAGCGGGAGGGTCCTACGAGCAGTACTTC. Its protein product is CASSPRLAGGSYEQYF. The chain recombines TRBV11-2 with TRBJ2-7, with TRBD2 matching over 14 bases. The CDR3 consists of 16 residues. Germline lookup yields CDR1 SGHAT and CDR2 FQNNGV. V shed 5 bases and J 1 base; nucleotides not matched to a gene: 4. Full variable domain (outside the CDR3, taken from reference TRBV11-2 and TRBJ2-7): EAGVAQSPRYKIIEKRQSVAFWCNPISGHATLYWYQQILGQGPKLLIQFQNNGVVDDSQLPKDRFSAERLKGVDSTLKIQPAKLEDSAVYLCASSPRLAGGSYEQYFGPGTRLTVT.

In this sample, this clonotype turned up many times. The chain is built from TRBV24-1 and TRBJ1-5, with a weak D call TRBD1 (6 bases). The CDR3 length is 12 residues. The ends were cut back, 8 bases at V and 8 bases at J, with 12 bases in the middle. Germline-derived CDR1 and CDR2 are KGHDR and SFDVKD. The CDR3 here is CATTDGQKPQHF. The CDR3 DNA follows: TGTGCCACCACCGACGGACAGAAGCCCCAGCATTTT.

This clonotype was detected only once. The rearrangement joins TRBV7-6 to TRBJ2-1; 7 nucleotides align to TRBD2. V lost 5 bases, J lost 3 bases, and 19 bases stayed unmatched. Germline CDR1 is SGHVS and CDR2 is FNYEAQ. The CDR3 is 19 residues long. CDR3 residues: CASSVKTGGFWWDYNEQFF. The CDR3, as DNA: TGTGCCAGCAGCGTAAAGACGGGAGGATTCTGGTGGGACTACAATGAGCAGTTCTTC.

This clonotype came up many times. This chain joins TRBV29-1 and TRBJ1-1; D gene unclear. The CDR3 runs 12 residues. CDR1 SQVTM and CDR2 ANQGSEA come from the germline V gene. V lost 7 bases and J lost 6, with 15 bases in between. The CDR3 spells CSADTHGAEAFF. CDR3 bases: TGCAGCGCAGACACCCACGGGGCTGAAGCTTTCTTT.

This clonotype was seen ten or more times. This chain joins TRBV28 and TRBJ2-5; D gene ambiguous. CDR1 is MDHEN and CDR2 is SYDVKM in the germline V gene. The CDR3 loop spans 13 amino acids. The germline V and J ends were trimmed by 6 bases and 4 bases, with 12 bases remaining between them. The CDR3 sequence is CASSNTLGETQYF. In nucleotides, the CDR3 is TGTGCCAGCAGCAATACACTGGGAGAGACCCAGTACTTC.

A note on this clonotype: This could be a read error, since a much larger clone is one nucleotide away. This chain links TRBV27 with TRBJ1-5; tentative D call: TRBD1 (5 bases). The germline V gene encodes CDR1 MNHEY and CDR2 SMNVEV (reference sequence). CDR3 size: 15 residues. The CDR3 sequence is CASSFEGHSNQPRHF. CDR3 DNA: TGTGCCAGCAGTTTCGAGGGGCATAGCAATCAGCCCCGGCATTTT.

Many counts were recorded for this clonotype. CDR3 protein: CASSYRTGADEQYF. The CDR3 bases are TGTGCCAGCAGCTATCGGACAGGGGCGGACGAGCAGTACTTC. This sequence joins TRBV12-3 or TRBV12-4 and TRBJ2-7; 9 bases map to TRBD1. The CDR3 runs to 14 residues. After removal of 6 bases from V and 5 bases from J, the junction contained 8 bases not matched to a gene.

The sample holds a few counts of this clonotype. V gene TRBV14 combines with J gene TRBJ1-1; D gene ambiguous. Germline V gene sequence: CDR1 SGHDN, CDR2 FVKESK. The CDR3 extends over 14 amino acids. Trimming cost V 3 bases and J 7 bases, with 15 bases left between them. CDR3 loop: CASSHVYTPREAFF. DNA for the CDR3: TGTGCCAGCAGCCACGTTTACACCCCTCGTGAAGCTTTCTTT.